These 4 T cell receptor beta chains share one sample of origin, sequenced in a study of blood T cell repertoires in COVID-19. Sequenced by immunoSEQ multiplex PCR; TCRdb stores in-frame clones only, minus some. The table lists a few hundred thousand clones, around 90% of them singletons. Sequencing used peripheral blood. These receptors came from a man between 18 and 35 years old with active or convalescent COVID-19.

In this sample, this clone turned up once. CDR3 sequence: CASSDPRGRMNTEAFF. The CDR3 region has the DNA TGTGCCAGTAGTGATCCCAGGGGCCGAATGAACACTGAAGCTTTCTTT. This chain uses TRBV19 with TRBJ1-1; tentatively, D is TRBD1 (6 bases). The CDR3 is 16 residues long. Trimming took 5 bases from V and 0 from J, leaving 16 bases between them. The germline V gene encodes CDR1 LNHDA and CDR2 SQIVND (reference sequence).

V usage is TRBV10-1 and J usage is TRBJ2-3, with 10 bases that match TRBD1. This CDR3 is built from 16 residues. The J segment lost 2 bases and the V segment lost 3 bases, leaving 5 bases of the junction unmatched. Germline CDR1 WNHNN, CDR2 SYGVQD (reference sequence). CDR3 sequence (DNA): TGCGCCAGCAGTGACTCCGGGACAGGGGTCACAGATACGCAGTATTTT. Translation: CASSDSGTGVTDTQYF.

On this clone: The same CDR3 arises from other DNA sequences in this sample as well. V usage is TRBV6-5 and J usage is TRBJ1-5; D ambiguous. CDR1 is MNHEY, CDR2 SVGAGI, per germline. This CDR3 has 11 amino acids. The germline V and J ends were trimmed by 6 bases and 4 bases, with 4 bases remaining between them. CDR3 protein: CASRENQPQHF. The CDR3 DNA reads TGTGCCAGCAGAGAGAATCAGCCCCAGCATTTT.

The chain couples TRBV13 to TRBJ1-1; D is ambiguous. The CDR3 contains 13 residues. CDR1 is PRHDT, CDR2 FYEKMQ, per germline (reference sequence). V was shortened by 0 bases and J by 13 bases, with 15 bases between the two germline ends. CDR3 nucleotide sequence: TGTGCCAGCAGCTTAGGCCTAGGAAAGTGGTTTTTCTTT. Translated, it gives CASSLGLGKWFFF.